These 17 T cell receptor beta chains originate from one sample sequenced in a study of neurological immune-mediated disorders. TCRdb reprocessed the 5' RACE reads with MiXCR, giving one entry per CDR3 protein. The repertoire holds roughly 75,000 distinct CDR3 sequences, with around 13% as singletons. The time point denotes: longitudinal time-point 1 (baseline). Sequenced: PBMCs. These receptors were collected from a female donor with HTLV-1-associated myelopathy (HAM/TSP).

In this sample, this clonotype turned up many times. The V call is TRBV5-1, the J call TRBJ2-1; 7 bases fit TRBD2. The V and J ends lost 0 bases and 2 bases, in that order; junction bases with no gene match: 5. CDR1 is SGHRS, CDR2 YFSETQ, per germline. The CDR3 contains 16 residues. The CDR3 DNA reads as TGCGCCAGCAGCTTGGAGCGGGGAGACCCCTACAATGAGCAGTTCTTC. It encodes CASSLERGDPYNEQFF. Combining the CDR3 with reference TRBV5-1 and TRBJ2-1 gives the whole variable domain KAGVTQTPRYLIKTRGQQVTLSCSPISGHRSVSWYQQTPGQGLQFLFEYFSETQRNKGNFPGRFSGRQFSNSRSEMNVSTLELGDSALYLCASSLERGDPYNEQFFGPGTRLTVL.

There are many counts of this clonotype. The V call is TRBV20-1, the J call TRBJ1-5, with D possibly TRBD1 on 5 matching bases. The CDR3 extends over 13 amino acids. The ends were cut back, 3 bases at V and 3 bases at J, with 9 bases in the middle. The V gene's germline CDR1 is DFQATT and CDR2 SNEGSKA (reference sequence). Here the CDR3 DNA reads TGCAGTGCTAGCCCAGGGCCCAATCAGCCCCAGCATTTT. Translated: CSASPGPNQPQHF.

This chain links TRBV5-1 with TRBJ2-1; 10 positions agree with TRBD2. The CDR3 totals 15 residues. V shed 4 bases and J 4 bases; nucleotides not matched to a gene: 5. Germline lookup yields CDR1 SGHRS and CDR2 YFSETQ. For the CDR3, the DNA is TGCGCCAGCAGCGCCAGCGGGGGGGAATACAATGAGCAGTTCTTC. Translated: CASSASGGEYNEQFF. Drawing the rest from reference TRBV5-1 and TRBJ2-1, the complete variable domain is KAGVTQTPRYLIKTRGQQVTLSCSPISGHRSVSWYQQTPGQGLQFLFEYFSETQRNKGNFPGRFSGRQFSNSRSEMNVSTLELGDSALYLCASSASGGEYNEQFFGPGTRLTVL.

By proportion, this clonotype is medium-sized. V and J are TRBV12-3 or TRBV12-4 and TRBJ2-7, with D possibly matching TRBD1 (5 bases). CDR3 length equals 14 residues. Between the trimmed V and J ends, which lost 7 bases and 0 bases, there was a span of 13 bases. Written as DNA, the CDR3 is TGTGCCAGCATGGGGCGAGTGAGCTCCTACGAGCAGTACTTC. It specifies CASMGRVSSYEQYF.

This clonotype appeared many times. This chain joins TRBV10-3 and TRBJ2-3, with TRBD2 identical over 8 bases. The junction had 4 bases not matched to a gene; V was cut back by 6 bases and J by 2 bases. Germline V gives CDR1 ENHRY, CDR2 SYGVKD. The CDR3 spans 14 residues. The CDR3 sequence: CAISSGGPTDTQYF. The CDR3, as DNA: TGTGCCATCAGCAGCGGGGGCCCCACAGATACGCAGTATTTT.

In this sample, this clonotype turned up many times. The chain uses TRBV4-1 and TRBJ2-1; 9 bases agree with TRBD2. This CDR3 spans 18 amino acids. The germline gives CDR1 MGHRA, CDR2 YSYEKL. The J segment lost 0 bases and the V segment lost 0 bases, leaving 6 bases of the junction unmatched. CDR3 sequence (DNA): TGCGCCAGCAGCCAAGATTCGGCGGGGGGGCTCTCCTACAATGAGCAGTTCTTC. This codes for CASSQDSAGGLSYNEQFF.

This clonotype was seen repeatedly, ten times or more. The chain combines TRBV10-3 with TRBJ2-2; 9 bases fit TRBD2. The germline gives CDR1 ENHRY, CDR2 SYGVKD. With V trimmed by 0 bases and J by 3 bases, 5 bases remained unmatched. This CDR3 comprises 17 residues. In DNA form, the CDR3 reads TGTGCCATCAGTGAGTCGACGGCGGGGGGGCACACCGGGGAGCTGTTTTTT. It codes for CAISESTAGGHTGELFF.

Many counts were recorded for this clonotype. A junction boundary mismatches the germline segment, possibly from a read error. The chain employs TRBV7-7 and TRBJ2-2; tentatively, D is TRBD1 or TRBD2 (5 bases each). The CDR3 contains 17 residues. From germline, CDR1 is SSHAT and CDR2 FNYEAQ (reference sequence). Written as DNA, the CDR3 is TGTGCTAGCAGCCCCCAGTGGGGGAGAGTATGGACCGGGGAGCTGTTTTTT. Amino acid sequence: CASSPQWGRVWTGELFF.

The CDR3 loop is CASVASWGSYEQYF. The CDR3 DNA is TGTGCCAGCGTGGCTAGCTGGGGGAGCTACGAGCAGTACTTC. This rearrangement joins TRBV28 to TRBJ2-7; the D call may be TRBD1 or TRBD2 (5 bases each). V lost 8 bases, J lost 3 bases, and 17 bases lay in between. The CDR3 consists of 14 residues. The germline gives CDR1 MDHEN, CDR2 SYDVKM.

The table lists this clonotype with many counts. The chain links TRBV12-3 or TRBV12-4 to TRBJ2-7, with 7 bases fitting TRBD1. Germline trimming cut 6 bases from V and 0 bases from J; bases unmatched to any gene: 8. The CDR3 runs 15 residues. The CDR3 region is CASSSDRVSSYEQYF. As DNA, the CDR3 is TGTGCCAGCAGCTCAGACAGGGTTAGCTCCTACGAGCAGTACTTC.

This clonotype was picked up a small number of times. The chain employs TRBV6-6 and TRBJ2-1; D might be TRBD1 (6 bases). Per the germline V gene, CDR1 is MNHNY and CDR2 is SVGAGI (reference sequence). The germline V and J ends were trimmed by 4 bases and 6 bases, with 16 bases remaining between them. CDR3 length: 15 residues. The CDR3 sequence: CASSSYREKVNEQFF. CDR3 DNA: TGTGCCAGCAGTTCTTACAGGGAGAAGGTCAATGAGCAGTTCTTC.

This clonotype was picked up many times. The chain has TRBV29-1 and TRBJ1-4, with D unclear. Trimming stripped 5 bases from V and 0 bases from J, with 7 bases between. The length of the CDR3 is 13 residues. The germline V gene has CDR1 SQVTM and CDR2 ANQGSEA. CDR3 amino acids: CSVTIATNEKLFF. For the CDR3, the DNA is TGCAGCGTTACGATAGCAACTAATGAAAAACTGTTTTTT.

This clonotype was counted ten times or more. The chain couples TRBV20-1 to TRBJ2-3, with 7 bases lining up with TRBD2. J gave up 0 bases and V 0 bases, and 15 bases lay outside the gene matches. CDR3 length: 19 amino acids. Germline CDR1 and CDR2: DFQATT and SNEGSKA (reference sequence). CDR3 in amino acids: CSARDYKTPLASSTDTQYF. In DNA form, the CDR3 reads TGCAGTGCTAGAGATTATAAAACGCCACTAGCGTCAAGCACAGATACGCAGTATTTT.

At least ten counts were recorded for this clonotype. This rearrangement joins TRBV12-3 or TRBV12-4 to TRBJ2-1, with unresolved D. The CDR3 extends over 11 amino acids. The ends were cut back, 3 bases at V and 10 bases at J, with 7 bases in the middle. The CDR3 region is CASSLGGEQFF. The CDR3 DNA reads TGTGCCAGCAGTTTGGGTGGAGAGCAGTTCTTC.

Worth noting for this clonotype: Given a much more abundant clone one base away, this may be a read error. The chain joins TRBV6-5 to TRBJ2-1; D unclear. CDR3 length equals 17 residues. Per the germline V gene, CDR1 is MNHEY and CDR2 is SVGAGI. V was cut by 0 bases and J by 5 bases, with 17 bases left in between. In DNA, the CDR3 is TGTGCCAGCAGTTACTCGAGGAGAGCAATAGGCAACAATGAGCAGTTCTTC. Translation gives CASSYSRRAIGNNEQFF.

CDR3 DNA: TGCGCCAGCAGCTTGGCATCTCCCTCCGGGACTGGACTCTACGAGCAGTACTTC. This encodes CASSLASPSGTGLYEQYF. V gene TRBV5-1 combines with J gene TRBJ2-7, with D possibly TRBD2 on 6 matching bases. The germline V and J ends were trimmed by 0 bases and 3 bases, with 22 bases remaining between them. This CDR3 region has 18 residues. Germline V gives CDR1 SGHRS, CDR2 YFSETQ. The full variable domain, in which reference TRBV5-1 and TRBJ2-7 provide the parts outside the CDR3, is KAGVTQTPRYLIKTRGQQVTLSCSPISGHRSVSWYQQTPGQGLQFLFEYFSETQRNKGNFPGRFSGRQFSNSRSEMNVSTLELGDSALYLCASSLASPSGTGLYEQYFGPGTRLTVT.

This clonotype has at least ten counts. The gene calls are TRBV5-1 and TRBJ1-2; 7 positions agree with TRBD1. Germline V gene lookup returns CDR1 SGHRS and CDR2 YFSETQ. V lost 4 bases and J lost 4; bases outside the gene matches: 7. CDR3 size: 14 residues. The chain's CDR3 is CASSPGQAIYGYTF. The CDR3 DNA is TGCGCCAGCAGCCCCGGACAGGCAATCTATGGCTACACCTTC.